What follows describes a single T cell receptor (beta chain). Its antigen remains unidentified. Primers for the PCR totalled 60 Vbeta and 13 Jbeta. The data were produced by immunoSEQ multiplex PCR, yet TCRdb's version contains in-frame clones alone and is incomplete. The sample contains 190,000 or so clones, 75% to 85% of which appear only once. This sample is part of a study of cytomegalovirus exposure and HLA in healthy donors. Study results and caveats: HLA alleles were associated with 17,000 or so TCR beta sequences in a later analysis at 0.05 false discovery rate. The later analysis indicated that the majority of CMV-associated TCR beta chains appeared HLA-restricted. Per a later analysis, HLA-associated TCR beta chains showed more clonal expansion than other, equally common TCR beta chains.

This CDR3 has 19 residues. Trimming removed 1 base from V and 5 bases from J, with 23 bases in between. The germline CDR1 and CDR2 sequences are MGHRA and YSYEKL. The receptor was derived from a boy younger than 18 in good health and CMV-seronegative. J is TRBJ2-2 and V is TRBV4-1; maybe TRBD1 (6 bases). Sequencing was done on a sample of PBMCs. CDR3 in amino acids: CASSQVPSHRALWTGELFF. Written as DNA, the CDR3 is TGCGCCAGCAGCCAAGTCCCCTCACACAGGGCCTTGTGGACCGGGGAGCTGTTTTTT.